This entry lists 29 T cell receptor beta chains sequenced from one sample in a study of B cell selection in AIRE deficiency (dated by TCRdb to the late 2010s). To prepare the library, the immunoSEQ multiplex PCR assay was applied. TCRdb mirrors the immuneACCESS table, restricted to in-frame sequences. Some clones are absent from its copies; in checked studies, under half trace to an unresolved V gene, and the reason for the others is unknown. This sample holds approximately 22,000 clones; around nine tenths were observed only once. Roughly 1.5% of the sample belongs to the ten largest clones. For sorting, regulatory T cells were defined as CD4+CD25hiCD127low/negative cells. The sample consisted of CD4+CD25+ Tregs sorted from PBMCs. Source of these receptors: a human donor in good health.

The CDR3 reads CASSVTGAQYF. Written as DNA, the CDR3 is TGTGCCAGCAGCGTTACGGGGGCCCAGTACTTC. The gene calls are TRBV11-2 and TRBJ2-5; a weak D match, TRBD2 (6 bases). Germline values: CDR1 SGHAT, CDR2 FQNNGV. Trimming took 5 bases from V and 9 from J, leaving 10 bases between them. The CDR3 is 11 amino acids.

V usage is TRBV7-9 and J usage is TRBJ2-5; D perhaps matches TRBD2 (5 bases). This CDR3 has 12 residues. Deletions cut 5 bases from V and 11 bases from J, with 15 bases between. Per germline, CDR1 SEHNR and CDR2 FQNEAQ (reference sequence). The CDR3 protein is CASSLSSGLQYF. In DNA form, the CDR3 reads TGTGCCAGCAGCCTATCCTCTGGACTGCAGTACTTC.

This clone came up a few times. This chain links TRBV5-5 with TRBJ2-7, with D uncertain. CDR3 length equals 16 residues. V was clipped by 3 bases and J by 0 bases, with 16 bases between them. Germline V gene lookup returns CDR1 SGHKS and CDR2 YYEKEE (reference sequence). The CDR3, as DNA: TGTGCCAGCAGCTGGCCCCGTGCGCAAGGCTCCTACGAGCAGTACTTC. Translating gives CASSWPRAQGSYEQYF.

The CDR3 here is CASSGAAKAEAFF. DNA of the CDR3: TGTGCCAGCAGTGGGGCAGCGAAAGCTGAAGCTTTCTTT. V gene TRBV2 combines with J gene TRBJ1-1, with D unclear. V lost 4 bases to trimming and J lost 6 bases, with 12 bases between them. This CDR3 has 13 amino acids. Per germline, CDR1 SNHLY and CDR2 FYNNEI.

The chain employs TRBV2 and TRBJ2-3; TRBD2 matches at 9 bases. CDR3 size: 16 residues. Germline CDR1 reads SNHLY; CDR2 reads FYNNEI. V was clipped by 8 bases and J by 5 bases; unmatched bases: 14. The CDR3 spells CASVPGLASEEDTQYF. In DNA form, the CDR3 reads TGTGCCAGCGTCCCGGGACTAGCCAGTGAAGAAGATACGCAGTATTTT. Drawing the rest from reference TRBV2 and TRBJ2-3, the complete variable domain is EPEVTQTPSHQVTQMGQEVILRCVPISNHLYFYWYRQILGQKVEFLVSFYNNEISEKSEIFDDQFSVERPDGSNFTLKIRSTKLEDSAMYFCASVPGLASEEDTQYFGPGTRLTVL.

This chain uses TRBV2 with TRBJ2-7; D possibly corresponds to TRBD2 (5 bases). The CDR3 runs 15 residues. The V end was cut by 2 bases, the J end by 3 bases, with 14 bases between. In germline, CDR1 is SNHLY, CDR2 FYNNEI. CDR3 in amino acids: CASSEYPTGNYEQYF. The CDR3 DNA is TGTGCCAGCAGTGAATACCCGACCGGGAACTACGAGCAGTACTTC.

This chain joins TRBV15 and TRBJ2-4; 7 nucleotides match TRBD1. Looked up from germline, CDR1 is LNHNV and CDR2 is YYDKDF (reference sequence). The CDR3 runs to 15 residues. J gave up 11 bases and V 0 bases, and 10 bases lay outside the gene matches. CDR3 protein: CATSREKRTGVFQYF. The CDR3 bases are TGTGCCACCAGCAGAGAGAAGAGGACAGGCGTCTTTCAGTACTTC.

With respect to this clone: An end of the junction differs from the germline gene, which may be a read error. This chain joins TRBV5-3 and TRBJ2-3; TRBD2 might be the D (6 bases). TRBV5-3 is recorded as an ORF, its role being uncertain. The length of the CDR3 is 15 residues. CDR3 bases: TGTGCCAGCAGCTTCCCGGACGGGAGTCCAGATACGCAGTATTTT. Residues: CASSFPDGSPDTQYF.

J is TRBJ2-3 and V is TRBV6-4; 8 bases are a match to TRBD1. V lost 3 bases and J lost 0; bases outside the gene matches: 5. The CDR3 extends over 16 amino acids. Germline CDR1 reads MRHNA; CDR2 reads SNTAGT. CDR3 DNA: TGTGCCAGCAGTGATAGGGGACAGGCAAGCACAGATACGCAGTATTTT. Protein product: CASSDRGQASTDTQYF.

The CDR3 sequence: CASTSDRGSYEQYF. CDR3 bases: TGTGCCAGTACCTCGGACAGGGGGTCCTACGAGCAGTACTTC. The chain uses TRBV19 and TRBJ2-7; TRBD1 agrees at 10 bases. This CDR3 region has 14 residues. Per the germline V gene, CDR1 is LNHDA and CDR2 is SQIVND (reference sequence). V was clipped by 7 bases and J by 1 base; unmatched bases: 4.

The chain has TRBV30 and TRBJ2-1, with TRBD2 as a possible D gene (5 bases). This CDR3 comprises 14 residues. Germline V CDR1 and CDR2: GTSNPN, SVGIG (reference sequence). V lost 5 bases and J 0 bases, leaving 11 bases between the germline ends. CDR3 sequence: CAWSTGSSYNEQFF. The CDR3 DNA is TGTGCCTGGTCCACTGGGAGCTCCTACAATGAGCAGTTCTTC.

The J gene is TRBJ2-7, the V gene TRBV6-1, with D perhaps being TRBD1 or TRBD2 (5 bases each). The germline gives CDR1 MNHNS, CDR2 SASEGT. The CDR3 contains 12 residues. V was pared by 1 base and J by 5 bases, with 6 bases between. This CDR3 is CASSEVGDEQYF. CDR3 DNA: TGTGCCAGCAGTGAAGTGGGGGACGAGCAGTACTTC.

This chain links TRBV6-1 with TRBJ2-1; no reliable D call. There are 14 residues in the CDR3. Between the trimmed V and J ends, which lost 1 base and 2 bases, there was a span of 6 bases. In germline, CDR1 is MNHNS, CDR2 SASEGT. DNA of the CDR3: TGTGCCAGCAGTGAAGGGTGGGCCTACAATGAGCAGTTCTTC. Its translation: CASSEGWAYNEQFF.

The chain uses TRBV5-4 and TRBJ1-5; D is undetermined. The CDR3 length is 13 residues. Germline CDR1 SGHNT, CDR2 YYREEE (reference sequence). Trimming took off 2 bases at V and 4 bases at J, with 7 bases between the two ends. In DNA form, the CDR3 reads TGTGCCAGCAGCTTTAGTACGAATCAGCCCCAGCATTTT. Its translation: CASSFSTNQPQHF. The entire variable domain, with the rest obtained from reference TRBV5-4 and TRBJ1-5, is as follows: ETGVTQSPTHLIKTRGQQVTLRCSSQSGHNTVSWYQQALGQGPQFIFQYYREEENGRGNFPPRFSGLQFPNYSSELNVNALELDDSALYLCASSFSTNQPQHFGDGTRLSIL.

The genes are TRBV10-2 and TRBJ1-3; D remains ambiguous. The CDR3 runs to 12 residues. Germline V CDR1 and CDR2: WSHSY, SAAADI. Trimming removed 4 bases from V and 4 bases from J, with 5 bases in between. The DNA for the CDR3 is TGCGCCAGCAGTGCTCCGGGAAACACCATATATTTT. Translated: CASSAPGNTIYF.

The rearrangement uses TRBV19 and TRBJ2-1, with 8 bases aligning to TRBD2. The CDR3 has 13 residues. Losses at the gene ends were 6 bases for V and 13 bases for J; bases not matched to a gene: 11. Germline loops: CDR1 LNHDA, CDR2 SQIVND (reference sequence). CDR3 in DNA: TGTGCCAGTAGCCCCGCTAGCGGGCGTGCCCAGTTCTTC. It translates to CASSPASGRAQFF.

DNA of the CDR3: TGTGCCAGCAGCTTAGAGGGACTAGCGGCCTACAATGAGCAGTTCTTC. This codes for CASSLEGLAAYNEQFF. This sequence joins TRBV7-6 and TRBJ2-1; 11 bases are shared with TRBD2. The V and J ends lost 1 base and 2 bases, in that order; junction bases with no gene match: 1. This CDR3 is built from 16 residues. Germline CDR1 SGHVS, CDR2 FNYEAQ.

The chain couples TRBV29-1 to TRBJ1-1; D is ambiguous. With 1 base removed from V and 0 bases from J, the gap between germline ends came to 3 bases. This CDR3 region has 12 residues. In germline, CDR1 is SQVTM, CDR2 ANQGSEA. This chain's CDR3 is CSVEAVNTEAFF. As DNA, the CDR3 is TGCAGCGTTGAAGCAGTGAACACTGAAGCTTTCTTT.

The rearrangement joins TRBV6-1 to TRBJ1-1; D is perhaps TRBD1 (5 bases). The CDR3 contains 13 residues. Germline V gives CDR1 MNHNS, CDR2 SASEGT. V was trimmed by 10 bases and J by 5 bases, leaving 17 bases between them. The CDR3 spells CATLNGGDTEAFF. CDR3 sequence (DNA): TGTGCCACCCTCAACGGGGGGGATACTGAAGCTTTCTTT.

V gene TRBV19 combines with J gene TRBJ2-2; 9 bases map to TRBD2. Germline CDR1 is LNHDA and CDR2 is SQIVND (reference sequence). With 4 bases clipped from V and 3 bases from J, the junction kept 3 bases outside the gene matches. This CDR3 is built from 15 residues. The CDR3 DNA reads as TGTGCCAGTAGTAGCGGGGGGGCCGACACCGGGGAGCTGTTTTTT. Translation gives CASSSGGADTGELFF.

The gene calls are TRBV4-1 and TRBJ2-5; 10 nucleotides align to TRBD2. V lost 3 bases to trimming and J lost 3 bases; unmatched junction nucleotides: 7. CDR1 is MGHRA and CDR2 is YSYEKL in the germline V gene. The CDR3 loop spans 16 amino acids. The CDR3 is CASSQQGAGGKETQYF. The CDR3 DNA follows: TGCGCCAGCAGCCAGCAGGGAGCGGGGGGGAAAGAGACCCAGTACTTC.

The chain links TRBV18 to TRBJ1-5, with D possibly being TRBD1 (5 bases). CDR1 KGHSH and CDR2 LQKENI come from the germline V gene. The CDR3 length is 16 residues. Trimming left V 0 bases short and J 3 bases short, with 12 bases between. The CDR3 here is CASSPPSLGVNQPQHF. The CDR3 coding sequence is TGTGCCAGCTCACCACCGAGTTTGGGGGTCAATCAGCCCCAGCATTTT.

J is TRBJ2-7 and V is TRBV11-3; D is unresolved. CDR3 size: 15 residues. In germline, CDR1 is SGHNT, CDR2 YENEEA. The V end was cut by 4 bases, the J end by 6 bases, with 19 bases between. The CDR3 reads CASSSSPGLMAEQYF. The CDR3, as DNA: TGTGCCAGCAGCTCCTCCCCCGGTCTGATGGCCGAGCAGTACTTC.

The V call is TRBV7-9, the J call TRBJ2-3; 9 bases map to TRBD2. V shed 5 bases, J shed 5 bases, and the junction held 8 bases outside the gene matches. Germline V CDR1 and CDR2: SEHNR, FQNEAQ (reference sequence). The CDR3 runs to 15 residues. The CDR3, as DNA: TGTGCCAGCAGCCGTGCGGGGGGGAAAGGAGATACGCAGTATTTT. Translated: CASSRAGGKGDTQYF.

The chain combines TRBV2 with TRBJ2-5, with TRBD1 identical over 7 bases. Germline CDR1 and CDR2: SNHLY and FYNNEI. The length of the CDR3 is 14 residues. The trim removed 6 bases at V and 5 bases at J, leaving 9 bases unmatched. The DNA for the CDR3 is TGTGCCAGCAGCCGACAGGGTTCGGGGGAGACCCAGTACTTC. Its translation: CASSRQGSGETQYF.

The chain joins TRBV5-1 to TRBJ2-3; perhaps TRBD2 as D (7 bases). With 0 bases removed from V and 4 bases from J, the gap between germline ends came to 12 bases. Germline V gene sequence: CDR1 SGHRS, CDR2 YFSETQ. CDR3 length: 15 amino acids. The CDR3 DNA reads as TGCGCCAGCAGCTTGGGGCAGGGGAGGGCAGATACGCAGTATTTT. This codes for CASSLGQGRADTQYF.

The CDR3 region has the DNA TGTGCCAGCAGCTTAAATCCCCCCCTGGCGGGAGGCGCAGATACGCAGTATTTT. Translating gives CASSLNPPLAGGADTQYF. This chain links TRBV7-3 with TRBJ2-3, with TRBD2 matching over 8 bases. The CDR3 is 18 residues long. V lost 1 base to trimming and J lost 4 bases; unmatched junction nucleotides: 13. Germline-derived CDR1 and CDR2 are SGHTA and FQGTGA.

The V gene is TRBV21-1, the J gene TRBJ1-5. TRBV21-1 has pseudogene status. The CDR3 runs 13 residues. The DNA of the CDR3 is TGTGCCGGCAGCAAAGCAGAGAATCAGCCCCAGCATTTT. Translating gives CAGSKAENQPQHF.

The chain recombines TRBV29-1 with TRBJ1-2; TRBD1 agrees at 9 bases. Germline CDR1 and CDR2: SQVTM and ANQGSEA. The ends lost 7 bases at V and 4 bases at J; junction bases unmatched: 7. This CDR3 spans 13 amino acids. The CDR3 nucleotides are TGCAGCGCACGATCGGGACAGGGCTATGGCTACACCTTC. Residues: CSARSGQGYGYTF. Looking up the rest from reference TRBV29-1 and TRBJ1-2 gives the full variable domain: SAVISQKPSRDICQRGTSLTIQCQVDSQVTMMFWYRQQPGQSLTLIATANQGSEATYESGFVIDKFPISRPNLTFSTLTVSNMSPEDSSIYLCSARSGQGYGYTFGSGTRLTVV.